These 17 T cell receptor beta chains originate from one sample sequenced in a study of shared T cell receptors in the human thymus. Some clones are missing from TCRdb's copy, which holds only in-frame ones; the method was immunoSEQ multiplex PCR. The table includes hundreds of thousands of clones, 70% to 90% detected once. This same sample was also taken into another study, of human thymus T cells.

The sample was thymocytes. The receptors come from a girl younger than two with a congenital heart defect.

V is TRBV10-1 and J is TRBJ2-5; D may be TRBD1 (5 bases). This CDR3 is 14 amino acids long. V dropped 6 bases and J dropped 5 bases, with 16 bases sitting between them. The germline CDR1 and CDR2 sequences are WNHNN and SYGVQD (reference sequence). Written as DNA, the CDR3 is TGCGCCAGCAGGTCCAGCGAAGCAGGGGAGACCCAGTACTTC. Translating gives CASRSSEAGETQYF.

This clone was counted between two and nine times. The V gene is TRBV29-1, the J gene TRBJ2-3, with D perhaps TRBD2 (6 bases). Germline V gives CDR1 SQVTM, CDR2 ANQGSEA. The CDR3 is 16 amino acids. V lost 0 bases, J lost 4 bases, and 17 bases lay in between. CDR3 coding DNA: TGCAGCGTTGAAGATCTGGAGGGCATCCTACCAGATACGCAGTATTTT. Protein sequence: CSVEDLEGILPDTQYF.

Here the CDR3 reads CASSQDSGGRLGSSPLHF. The CDR3 DNA is TGCGCCAGCAGCCAAGATTCGGGGGGAAGGCTAGGAAGTTCACCCCTCCACTTT. The V call is TRBV4-3, the J call TRBJ1-6; tentatively, D is TRBD1 (5 bases). The V end was cut by 0 bases, the J end by 9 bases, with 21 bases between. Germline lookup yields CDR1 LGHNA and CDR2 YSLEER. This CDR3 is built from 18 residues.

The V gene is TRBV6-5, the J gene TRBJ1-6; 7 bases fit TRBD1. The CDR3 contains 13 residues. CDR1 and CDR2 from the germline V gene are MNHEY and SVGAGI. Trimming took 2 bases from V and 12 from J; bases not matched to a gene: 4. CDR3: CASSYGTARPLHF. The CDR3, as DNA: TGTGCCAGCAGTTACGGGACAGCCAGACCCCTCCACTTT.

The chain employs TRBV6-6 and TRBJ1-4, with 7 nucleotides matching TRBD1. V shed 6 bases and J 5 bases; nucleotides not matched to a gene: 12. Germline lookup yields CDR1 MNHNY and CDR2 SVGAGI (reference sequence). CDR3 length equals 16 residues. In DNA, the CDR3 is TGTGCCAGCAGCTTAGGACAGGCCCTTAGGAATGAAAAACTGTTTTTT. Its protein is CASSLGQALRNEKLFF.

This clone was picked up a small number of times. The CDR3 protein is CASSVQGRGNEQFF. The CDR3 DNA is TGTGCCAGCAGCGTACAGGGGAGAGGCAATGAGCAGTTCTTC. V is TRBV9 and J is TRBJ2-1, with D possibly being TRBD1 (6 bases). Between the trimmed V and J ends, which lost 1 base and 6 bases, there was a span of 11 bases. The CDR3 covers 14 residues. The germline V gene has CDR1 SGDLS and CDR2 YYNGEE.

This chain joins TRBV7-6 and TRBJ2-2; 7 bases are shared with TRBD1. This CDR3 comprises 16 residues. The V segment lost 4 bases and the J segment 5 bases; nucleotides outside the gene matches: 10. The germline gives CDR1 SGHVS, CDR2 FNYEAQ. This chain's CDR3 is CASSWWTGSGTGELFF. The CDR3 DNA follows: TGTGCCAGCAGCTGGTGGACAGGCTCGGGGACCGGGGAGCTGTTTTTT.

V and J are TRBV6-5 and TRBJ1-1; TRBD1 aligns across 9 bases. Germline V gives CDR1 MNHEY, CDR2 SVGAGI. V lost 5 bases to trimming and J lost 8 bases; unmatched junction nucleotides: 0. CDR3 length: 11 residues. CDR3 sequence reads: CASSGTGEAFF. CDR3 bases: TGTGCCAGCAGTGGGACAGGGGAAGCTTTCTTT.

The gene calls are TRBV5-1 and TRBJ1-2; the match to TRBD1 covers 7 bases. The CDR3 consists of 14 residues. After removal of 4 bases from V and 2 bases from J, the junction contained 5 bases not matched to a gene. The germline V gene has CDR1 SGHRS and CDR2 YFSETQ. The CDR3 DNA is TGCGCCAGCAGCCCAGCGGACAGGAACTATGGCTACACCTTC. Protein: CASSPADRNYGYTF.

The V and J genes are TRBV13 and TRBJ1-1; the D gene is possibly TRBD1 (5 bases). The CDR3 spans 17 residues. V lost 0 bases and J 3 bases, leaving 17 bases between the germline ends. CDR1 PRHDT and CDR2 FYEKMQ come from the germline V gene (reference sequence). CDR3 loop: CASSLGNIRQCDTEAFF. For the CDR3, the DNA is TGTGCCAGCAGCTTAGGGAACATCCGACAGTGCGACACTGAAGCTTTCTTT.

This clone was detected only once. The chain carries TRBV7-2 and TRBJ2-7, with a tentative D call TRBD1 (6 bases). V gave up 2 bases and J gave up 1 base, with 12 bases separating them. The CDR3 runs 15 residues. CDR1 is SGHTA and CDR2 is FQGNSA in the germline V gene. This CDR3 is CASSLIRDTSYEQYF. In DNA, the CDR3 is TGTGCCAGCAGCTTAATCCGGGACACATCCTACGAGCAGTACTTC.

The CDR3 spells CASSLPGGSSYEQYF. CDR3 bases: TGTGCCAGCAGTTTACCCGGTGGGAGCTCCTACGAGCAGTACTTC. V and J are TRBV27 and TRBJ2-7, with D maybe TRBD2 (5 bases). The CDR3 contains 15 residues. The V gene's germline CDR1 is MNHEY and CDR2 SMNVEV (reference sequence). V dropped 2 bases and J dropped 0 bases, with 11 bases sitting between them.

The DNA for the CDR3 is TGTGCCAGCAGCCCTATTTTGAGTAGCACTGGAAACACCATATATTTT. Its translation is CASSPILSSTGNTIYF. The rearrangement links TRBV25-1 to TRBJ1-3; D gene ambiguous. CDR1 MGHDK and CDR2 SYGVNS come from the germline V gene. CDR3 size: 16 residues. V was clipped by 6 bases and J by 2 bases, with 17 bases between them.

The chain carries TRBV19 and TRBJ1-6, with 7 positions matching TRBD1. Trimming at V came to 3 bases and at J to 3 bases, leaving 5 bases not matched to a gene. The CDR3 totals 16 residues. Germline lookup yields CDR1 LNHDA and CDR2 SQIVND (reference sequence). The DNA for the CDR3 is TGTGCCAGTAGTATGGGTCGACAGGGCTATAATTCACCCCTCCACTTT. Its translation: CASSMGRQGYNSPLHF.

The J gene is TRBJ2-7, the V gene TRBV5-1; 9 bases line up with TRBD2. CDR1 and CDR2 from the germline V gene are SGHRS and YFSETQ. V lost 4 bases, J lost 2 bases, and 7 bases stayed unmatched. The CDR3 totals 15 residues. The CDR3 DNA reads as TGCGCCAGCAGCCTAGTAGCGGGGGAGACCTACGAGCAGTACTTC. As protein: CASSLVAGETYEQYF. The full variable domain, in which reference TRBV5-1 and TRBJ2-7 provide the parts outside the CDR3, is KAGVTQTPRYLIKTRGQQVTLSCSPISGHRSVSWYQQTPGQGLQFLFEYFSETQRNKGNFPGRFSGRQFSNSRSEMNVSTLELGDSALYLCASSLVAGETYEQYFGPGTRLTVT.

J is TRBJ2-7 and V is TRBV5-1; maybe TRBD2 (6 bases). Germline loops: CDR1 SGHRS, CDR2 YFSETQ. Between the trimmed V and J ends, which lost 1 base and 2 bases, there was a span of 7 bases. This CDR3 is 13 amino acids long. The CDR3 sequence is CASSLWGAYEQYF. The CDR3, as DNA: TGCGCCAGCAGCTTGTGGGGGGCCTACGAGCAGTACTTC.

V and J are TRBV2 and TRBJ2-7; 7 nucleotides match TRBD1. CDR3 size: 13 residues. Trimming at V came to 6 bases and at J to 3 bases, leaving 5 bases not matched to a gene. Germline V lookup: CDR1 SNHLY, CDR2 FYNNEI. The CDR3 sequence is CASSWGQIYEQYF. CDR3 coding DNA: TGTGCCAGCAGCTGGGGACAGATCTACGAGCAGTACTTC. The variable domain in full, with the rest retrieved from reference TRBV2 and TRBJ2-7, is EPEVTQTPSHQVTQMGQEVILRCVPISNHLYFYWYRQILGQKVEFLVSFYNNEISEKSEIFDDQFSVERPDGSNFTLKIRSTKLEDSAMYFCASSWGQIYEQYFGPGTRLTVT.